A single sample gave rise to the 26 T cell receptor beta chains below, sequenced in a study of T cells in Graves' hyperthyroidism and ophthalmopathy. Researchers amplified the TCR beta CDR3 regions from RNA transcripts. The HTBI primer set was used in a first-round RT-PCR of the TCR CDR3. TCRdb re-analysed the multiplex PCR reads in MiXCR, keeping a single row per CDR3 protein. The table includes under 650,000 distinct CDR3 sequences, 15% to 20% detected once. The sequencing input was blood. These receptors all come from a woman in her thirties with Graves' hyperthyroidism.

This chain links TRBV14 with TRBJ2-3; D is ambiguous. CDR3 length equals 15 residues. The V end was cut by 1 base, the J end by 5 bases, with 13 bases between. The germline CDR1 and CDR2 sequences are SGHDN and FVKESK. The CDR3 sequence is CASSQGRWGQDTQYF. Here the CDR3 DNA reads TGTGCCAGCAGCCAAGGACGGTGGGGTCAAGATACGCAGTATTTT. Filled out from reference TRBV14 and TRBJ2-3, the complete variable domain reads EAGVTQFPSHSVIEKGQTVTLRCDPISGHDNLYWYRRVMGKEIKFLLHFVKESKQDESGMPNNRFLAERTGGTYSTLKVQPAELEDSGVYFCASSQGRWGQDTQYFGPGTRLTVL.

The chain employs TRBV27 and TRBJ2-2; TRBD2 agrees at 14 bases. The CDR3 spans 15 residues. V shed 4 bases, J shed 7 bases, and the junction held 2 bases outside the gene matches. Germline V gives CDR1 MNHEY, CDR2 SMNVEV (reference sequence). The CDR3 coding sequence is TGTGCCAGCAGTTACGGACTAGCGGGAGGCGGGGAGCTGTTTTTT. Protein sequence: CASSYGLAGGGELFF.

V and J are TRBV2 and TRBJ2-3; TRBD1 is a possible D gene (6 bases). V shed 6 bases and J shed 2 bases, with 18 bases lying between them. The CDR3 runs to 16 residues. From germline, CDR1 is SNHLY and CDR2 FYNNEI. The CDR3 DNA reads TGTGCCAGCAGCGGACAGAACGGAGACCCCACAGATACGCAGTATTTT. Amino acid sequence: CASSGQNGDPTDTQYF.

This clonotype showed up just a few times. J is TRBJ1-2 and V is TRBV20-1, with D uncertain. CDR1 is DFQATT and CDR2 is SNEGSKA in the germline V gene (reference sequence). V lost 5 bases to trimming and J lost 7 bases, with 17 bases between them. The CDR3 runs 13 residues. Here the CDR3 reads CSAQTQLTGGYTF. The CDR3 nucleotides read TGCAGTGCTCAGACACAACTAACTGGTGGCTACACCTTC.

This clonotype appeared many times. The rearrangement links TRBV7-2 to TRBJ2-5, with 9 bases identical to TRBD1. Germline loops: CDR1 SGHTA, CDR2 FQGNSA. Germline trimming cut 5 bases from V and 5 bases from J; bases unmatched to any gene: 6. The CDR3 covers 14 residues. The CDR3 region has the DNA TGTGCCAGCAGCCGACAGGGGGGTACCGAGACCCAGTACTTC. Protein product: CASSRQGGTETQYF. The full variable domain, rest sourced from reference TRBV7-2 and TRBJ2-5, is GAGVSQSPSNKVTEKGKDVELRCDPISGHTALYWYRQSLGQGLEFLIYFQGNSAPDKSGLPSDRFSAERTGGSVSTLTIQRTQQEDSAVYLCASSRQGGTETQYFGPGTRLLVL.

A few counts support this clonotype. The CDR3 nucleotides read TGTGCCAGCATTTCGGGGGGGAGCTCCTACAATGAGCAGTTCTTC. It translates to CASISGGSSYNEQFF. The chain is built from TRBV28 and TRBJ2-1; 8 nucleotides align to TRBD2. Germline CDR1 is MDHEN and CDR2 is SYDVKM. The CDR3 is made up of 15 amino acids. V lost 7 bases to trimming and J lost 0 bases; unmatched junction nucleotides: 5.

V and J are TRBV7-2 and TRBJ1-1, with D possibly being TRBD1 (5 bases). The V end was cut by 5 bases, the J end by 5 bases, with 18 bases between. Germline CDR1 and CDR2: SGHTA and FQGNSA. The CDR3 contains 15 residues. CDR3: CASSAMLGGRTEAFF. The CDR3 bases are TGTGCCAGCAGCGCAATGTTGGGGGGACGGACTGAAGCTTTCTTT.

This clonotype was observed a handful of times. The rearrangement uses TRBV20-1 and TRBJ2-1; D unresolved. Trimming left V 3 bases short and J 7 bases short, with 7 bases between. CDR1 and CDR2 from the germline V gene are DFQATT and SNEGSKA (reference sequence). The CDR3 spans 11 residues. CDR3 loop: CSARRRNEQFF. Here the CDR3 DNA reads TGCAGTGCTAGGAGGAGAAATGAGCAGTTCTTC.

This clonotype has more than one count but fewer than ten. The chain employs TRBV12-3 or TRBV12-4 and TRBJ1-3; D is undetermined. The CDR3 is 14 residues long. V was clipped by 5 bases and J by 2 bases, with 10 bases between them. CDR3 sequence reads: CASSRASPGNTIYF. CDR3 nucleotides: TGTGCCAGCAGTCGGGCCTCTCCTGGAAACACCATATATTTT.

This clonotype was detected ten times or more. The chain is built from TRBV28 and TRBJ2-2; TRBD1 agrees at 7 bases. J lost 6 bases, V lost 3 bases, and 16 bases had no gene match. This CDR3 region has 18 residues. Germline V gene lookup returns CDR1 MDHEN and CDR2 SYDVKM. This CDR3 reads CASSFWVVRQGEAGELFF. The CDR3 DNA reads as TGTGCCAGCAGTTTTTGGGTCGTGCGGCAGGGGGAAGCCGGGGAGCTGTTTTTT. Drawing the rest from reference TRBV28 and TRBJ2-2, the complete variable domain is DVKVTQSSRYLVKRTGEKVFLECVQDMDHENMFWYRQDPGLGLRLIYFSYDVKMKEKGDIPEGYSVSREKKERFSLILESASTNQTSMYLCASSFWVVRQGEAGELFFGEGSRLTVL.

This clonotype was counted many times. The chain couples TRBV11-2 to TRBJ2-4; D not resolved. V was shortened by 1 base and J by 0 bases, with 10 bases between the two germline ends. CDR3 length equals 16 residues. In germline, CDR1 is SGHAT, CDR2 FQNNGV. CDR3 in amino acids: CASSLGTALAKNIQYF. DNA of the CDR3: TGTGCCAGCAGCTTAGGGACGGCTCTAGCCAAAAACATTCAGTACTTC.

The rearrangement uses TRBV5-5 and TRBJ1-3; D is possibly TRBD1 (5 bases). Germline lookup yields CDR1 SGHKS and CDR2 YYEKEE (reference sequence). The germline V and J ends were trimmed by 3 bases and 0 bases, with 13 bases remaining between them. This CDR3 has 16 amino acids. The CDR3 spells CASSSWGDFSGNTIYF. In nucleotides, the CDR3 is TGTGCCAGCAGCTCCTGGGGCGATTTCTCTGGAAACACCATATATTTT.

This sequence joins TRBV30 and TRBJ2-7; 9 nucleotides line up with TRBD1. Germline trimming cut 4 bases from V and 6 bases from J; bases unmatched to any gene: 13. Germline-derived CDR1 and CDR2 are GTSNPN and SVGIG (reference sequence). The CDR3 runs 15 residues. CDR3 nucleotide sequence: TGTGCCTGGAATAATCCGGGACAGGGTTTTTCCGAGCAGTACTTC. Translated: CAWNNPGQGFSEQYF.

Comment on this clonotype: This clone may be a read error of a much larger clone one base away. The chain couples TRBV6-2 or TRBV6-3 to TRBJ2-1; D unresolved. The CDR3 runs 13 residues. Germline V lookup: CDR1 MNHEY, CDR2 SVGEGT. Trimming removed 0 bases at V and 9 bases at J, with 9 bases between. CDR3 sequence: CASSYSRKGEQFF. In nucleotides, the CDR3 is TGTGCCAGCAGTTACTCGAGAAAGGGTGAGCAGTTCTTC.

This clonotype was found a few times. The rearrangement uses TRBV7-8 and TRBJ1-5; D ambiguous. The germline CDR1 and CDR2 sequences are SGHVS and FQNEAQ. The CDR3 has 14 amino acids. The V gene lost 6 bases and the J gene lost 4 bases, with 13 bases spanning the gap. CDR3 loop: CASSPSLGNQPQHF. The CDR3 DNA reads TGTGCCAGCAGTCCCTCATTGGGTAATCAGCCCCAGCATTTT.

Notes on this clonotype: This may arise from a read error, as a much more abundant clone is one base away. The chain carries TRBV5-6 and TRBJ1-1, with D possibly TRBD1 on 5 matching bases. Germline CDR1 is SGHDT and CDR2 is YYEEEE. This CDR3 has 16 amino acids. The CDR3 DNA is TGTGCCAGCAGCTTGGGACAGACAGCGATGAACACTGAAGCTTCCTTT. It translates to CASSLGQTAMNTEASF. Using reference TRBV5-6 and TRBJ1-1 for the parts outside the CDR3, the full variable domain is DAGVTQSPTHLIKTRGQQVTLRCSPKSGHDTVSWYQQALGQGPQFIFQYYEEEERQRGNFPDRFSGHQFPNYSSELNVNALLLGDSALYLCASSLGQTAMNTEASFGQGTRLTVV.

This clonotype showed up many times. The rearrangement links TRBV28 to TRBJ1-1; 8 positions agree with TRBD1. Germline values: CDR1 MDHEN, CDR2 SYDVKM. There are 14 residues in the CDR3. V shed 6 bases and J 1 base; nucleotides not matched to a gene: 4. The CDR3 spells CASRAGTGNTEAFF. In nucleotides, the CDR3 is TGTGCCAGCAGGGCCGGGACAGGGAACACTGAAGCTTTCTTT.

Regarding this clonotype: A read error may explain this, as a much larger clone is one base away. V usage is TRBV6-1 and J usage is TRBJ2-7; perhaps TRBD2 as D (7 bases). Trimming removed 7 bases from V and 9 bases from J, with 22 bases in between. CDR3 length: 14 residues. Germline loops: CDR1 MNHNS, CDR2 SASEGT. CDR3 nucleotide sequence: TGTGCCAGCATTCCCCCGGGGGGCCCTCGGCGGCAGTACTTC. This translates into CASIPPGGPRRQYF.

In this sample, this clonotype turned up many times. The chain joins TRBV2 to TRBJ2-4, with 7 bases that match TRBD1. J gave up 0 bases and V 6 bases, and 8 bases lay outside the gene matches. The CDR3 has 16 residues. Germline V gene data show CDR1 as SNHLY and CDR2 as FYNNEI. Here the CDR3 reads CASSLQGTLAKNIQYF. CDR3 sequence (DNA): TGTGCCAGCAGCTTACAGGGGACACTAGCCAAAAACATTCAGTACTTC.

This clonotype was picked up many times. The CDR3, as DNA: TGTGCCACCGTACAAGATAACTATGGCTACACCTTC. Residues: CATVQDNYGYTF. This chain joins TRBV13 and TRBJ1-2; no clear D gene. This CDR3 contains 12 residues. Germline assignment: CDR1 PRHDT and CDR2 FYEKMQ (reference sequence). The V end was cut by 10 bases, the J end by 1 base, with 10 bases between. The full variable domain, with the rest looked up from reference TRBV13 and TRBJ1-2, is AAGVIQSPRHLIKEKRETATLKCYPIPRHDTVYWYQQGPGQDPQFLISFYEKMQSDKGSIPDRFSAQQFSDYHSELNMSSLELGDSALYFCATVQDNYGYTFGSGTRLTVV.

At least ten counts were recorded for this clonotype. This chain uses TRBV6-1 with TRBJ1-5, with a tentative D call TRBD1 (6 bases). This CDR3 spans 17 amino acids. Trimming shortened V by 1 base and J by 2 bases, and 15 bases separated the two germline ends. Germline loops: CDR1 MNHNS, CDR2 SASEGT. CDR3 sequence: CASSEGVGARGNQPQHF. The CDR3, as DNA: TGTGCCAGCAGTGAAGGGGTGGGGGCGCGGGGCAATCAGCCCCAGCATTTT.

Only a few counts were recorded for this clonotype. The gene calls are TRBV10-1 and TRBJ2-1; D is undetermined. There are 14 residues in the CDR3. The V end lost 8 bases, the J end lost 1 base, and 12 bases lay between the germline ends. Germline V gives CDR1 WNHNN, CDR2 SYGVQD (reference sequence). The CDR3, as DNA: TGCGCCAGCCAACGACCACCTTCCTACAATGAGCAGTTCTTC. As protein: CASQRPPSYNEQFF.

This clonotype was seen many times. The chain carries TRBV7-2 and TRBJ2-2; D gene ambiguous. The CDR3 length is 14 residues. V lost 5 bases, J lost 7 bases, and 14 bases lay in between. From germline, CDR1 is SGHTA and CDR2 FQGNSA. Here the CDR3 reads CASSPRLDVGELFF. CDR3 nucleotides: TGTGCCAGCAGCCCCCGACTGGACGTCGGGGAGCTGTTTTTT.

The rearrangement joins TRBV15 to TRBJ2-7; 9 bases map to TRBD1. The CDR3 has 20 residues. Germline loops: CDR1 LNHNV, CDR2 YYDKDF (reference sequence). Trimming at V came to 3 bases and at J to 3 bases, leaving 21 bases not matched to a gene. CDR3 sequence (DNA): TGTGCCACCAGCAGTTCCATCCGGGACAGGGAATCATGGGCTTTCTACGAGCAGTACTTC. Protein product: CATSSSIRDRESWAFYEQYF.

This clonotype was found a few times. The V call is TRBV2, the J call TRBJ1-6, with D maybe TRBD1 (6 bases). Germline CDR1 is SNHLY and CDR2 is FYNNEI. V was cut by 3 bases and J by 8 bases, with 11 bases left in between. The CDR3 consists of 14 residues. The DNA of the CDR3 is TGTGCCAGCAGTGAGGTACAGGGAGATTCACCCCTCCACTTT. Protein product: CASSEVQGDSPLHF.

This chain connects TRBV4-1 to TRBJ2-3; TRBD1 matches 8 bases. There are 15 residues in the CDR3. The trim removed 2 bases at V and 4 bases at J, leaving 5 bases unmatched. Germline CDR1 and CDR2: MGHRA and YSYEKL. The chain's CDR3 is CASSQQPGGADTQYF. The CDR3 bases are TGCGCCAGCAGCCAACAACCAGGGGGCGCAGATACGCAGTATTTT.